The 5 T cell receptor beta chains below were found in one sample sequenced in a study of blood T cell repertoires in COVID-19. Here immunoSEQ multiplex PCR was the method, and the copy in TCRdb shows in-frame clones only, minus some. The sample holds about 170,000 clones, about nine tenths seen once. The sequenced sample consisted of peripheral blood. The source of these receptors is a man between 65 and 79 years old with acute or convalescent COVID-19.

This clone appeared once. The rearrangement links TRBV4-3 to TRBJ1-1, with 8 bases fitting TRBD1. V lost 4 bases to trimming and J lost 5 bases; unmatched junction nucleotides: 9. CDR3 length equals 15 residues. Germline assignment: CDR1 LGHNA and CDR2 YSLEER. The CDR3 DNA sequence: TGCGCCAGCAGCCGCTGGACAGGGATCAGTACTGAAGCTTTCTTT. It yields the protein CASSRWTGISTEAFF.

In its sample, this clone was seen once. V and J are TRBV6-5 and TRBJ2-7; D is perhaps TRBD1 (6 bases). From germline, CDR1 is MNHEY and CDR2 SVGAGI. Trimming took 2 bases from V and 6 from J, leaving 11 bases between them. CDR3 size: 13 residues. The CDR3 DNA sequence: TGTGCCAGCAGTTACCACAGGGCTGCCGAGCAGTACTTC. Translation: CASSYHRAAEQYF.

V and J are TRBV5-1 and TRBJ2-7; D might be TRBD2 (5 bases). The germline V and J ends were trimmed by 0 bases and 3 bases, with 10 bases remaining between them. This CDR3 contains 14 residues. Germline V lookup: CDR1 SGHRS, CDR2 YFSETQ. DNA of the CDR3: TGCGCCAGCAGCTTGGATGGACTGAACTACGAGCAGTACTTC. Amino acid sequence: CASSLDGLNYEQYF.

The V call is TRBV2, the J call TRBJ1-6, with D possibly matching TRBD1 (6 bases). The CDR3 runs to 14 residues. The germline gives CDR1 SNHLY, CDR2 FYNNEI. V gave up 3 bases and J gave up 10 bases, with 13 bases separating them. In nucleotides, the CDR3 is TGTGCCAGCAGTGAGTACAGGGCAGGATCACCCCTCCACTTT. Protein: CASSEYRAGSPLHF.

The CDR3 coding sequence is TGTGCCAGCAGCCACGGGGGGGACACTGAAGCTTTCTTT. Amino acids: CASSHGGDTEAFF. The chain employs TRBV13 and TRBJ1-1, with D possibly TRBD1 on 5 matching bases. The CDR3 is 13 residues long. Germline V gene data show CDR1 as PRHDT and CDR2 as FYEKMQ (reference sequence). Trimming left V 5 bases short and J 3 bases short, with 10 bases between.